One and the same sample provided the 6 T cell receptor beta chains below, sequenced in a study of cytomegalovirus exposure and HLA in healthy donors (dated by TCRdb to about 2017). The library was prepared using the immunoSEQ multiplex PCR assay. For the multiplex PCR, a mixture combining 60 forward primers for TCR Vbeta segments and 13 reverse primers for TCR Jbeta segments was used. TCRdb obtained this table from immuneACCESS and retained in-frame rearrangements with V and J assigned. These tables miss some clones; where compared with another copy, unresolved V genes account for less than half of the shortfall, and the remainder is unexplained. In all, the sample holds roughly 95,000 clones, and more than 75% of those were seen once. Roughly 5.4% of the sample belongs to the ten largest clones. The sequencing sample was made of PBMCs. These receptors were taken from a man aged 30 to 45 in good health and CMV-seropositive.

This clone has only one observation. V is TRBV27 and J is TRBJ2-2, with D perhaps matching TRBD2 (6 bases). The CDR3 is 18 amino acids. CDR1 and CDR2 (germline): MNHEY, SMNVEV (reference sequence). V was trimmed by 4 bases and J by 2 bases, leaving 20 bases between them. The DNA of the CDR3 is TGTGCCAGCAGTTCTCTGAGTAGGAGGGCTCAAAACACCGGGGAGCTGTTTTTT. Its protein is CASSSLSRRAQNTGELFF.

This clone has a single count. The chain combines TRBV19 with TRBJ1-5, with 9 positions matching TRBD1. The length of the CDR3 is 15 residues. CDR1 is LNHDA, CDR2 SQIVND, per germline (reference sequence). Trimming took 4 bases from V and 7 from J; bases not matched to a gene: 8. This CDR3 reads CASSTPDRGRQPQHF. CDR3 coding DNA: TGTGCCAGTAGTACCCCGGACAGGGGAAGACAGCCCCAGCATTTT.

The gene calls are TRBV6-1 and TRBJ1-2; TRBD1 matches at 10 bases. The CDR3 is 14 amino acids. The V segment lost 5 bases and the J segment 3 bases; nucleotides outside the gene matches: 3. The germline gives CDR1 MNHNS, CDR2 SASEGT. The CDR3 sequence: CASSPGQGYYGYTF. The DNA of the CDR3 is TGTGCCAGCAGTCCGGGACAGGGGTACTATGGCTACACCTTC.

In DNA form, the CDR3 reads TGTGCCAGCCTAGGGGACAGTGTCTCCTACGAGCAGTACTTC. Amino acid sequence: CASLGDSVSYEQYF. V is TRBV6-6 and J is TRBJ2-7; 7 bases are a match to TRBD1. The CDR3 has 14 residues. Germline V gene lookup returns CDR1 MNHNY and CDR2 SVGAGI (reference sequence). V shed 8 bases and J 0 bases; nucleotides not matched to a gene: 7.

The rearrangement links TRBV23-1 to TRBJ2-2; D is unresolved. TRBV23-1 falls under the ORF class, with uncertain function. This CDR3 is built from 14 residues. The V gene lost 0 bases and the J gene lost 9 bases, with 11 bases spanning the gap. CDR3 sequence: CASSQSGLLRELFF. CDR3 in DNA: TGCGCCAGCAGTCAATCGGGCCTACTGAGGGAGCTGTTTTTT.

This chain links TRBV18 with TRBJ2-7; 13 bases agree with TRBD2. The CDR3 consists of 16 residues. Germline trimming cut 0 bases from V and 6 bases from J; bases unmatched to any gene: 5. The germline gives CDR1 KGHSH, CDR2 LQKENI. In DNA, the CDR3 is TGTGCCAGCTCACCACCGGCAACTAGCGGGAGGGGCGAGCAGTACTTC. Its translation is CASSPPATSGRGEQYF.